The 32 T cell receptor beta chains below were found in one sample sequenced in a study of shared clonotypes between healthy human individuals. The assay was immunoSEQ multiplex PCR, and TCRdb's table has in-frame clones only and misses some. The profile shows hundreds of thousands of clones, 97% of them singletons. The material sequenced was naive CD4+ T cells sorted from blood. Subset indicated: CD45RA+ positively selected. These receptors originate from a woman between 25 and 40 years old in good health.

This chain links TRBV27 with TRBJ2-1, with 8 bases fitting TRBD1. The CDR3 spans 14 residues. CDR1 is MNHEY and CDR2 is SMNVEV in the germline V gene (reference sequence). V lost 6 bases and J lost 5; bases outside the gene matches: 6. Here the CDR3 DNA reads TGTGCCAGCAGGCAGGACAGGGTTAACAATGAGCAGTTCTTC. Its translation is CASRQDRVNNEQFF.

Here the CDR3 reads CASSTGSTYEQYF. The CDR3 DNA sequence: TGTGCCAGCAGTACCGGGAGCACCTACGAGCAGTACTTC. The rearrangement uses TRBV28 and TRBJ2-7, with D perhaps TRBD2 (6 bases). Germline lookup yields CDR1 MDHEN and CDR2 SYDVKM. The CDR3 has 13 amino acids. V lost 5 bases, J lost 2 bases, and 10 bases lay in between.

V and J are TRBV5-1 and TRBJ1-6; D not certain. Trimming pared 3 bases from V and 7 bases from J, leaving 8 bases between. The germline V gene has CDR1 SGHRS and CDR2 YFSETQ. This CDR3 region has 13 residues. The CDR3 sequence: CASSSAGNSPLHF. CDR3 nucleotides: TGCGCCAGCAGCTCCGCGGGGAATTCACCCCTCCACTTT.

The V and J genes are TRBV27 and TRBJ2-1, with D possibly being TRBD1 or TRBD2 (5 bases each). The germline V gene encodes CDR1 MNHEY and CDR2 SMNVEV (reference sequence). Trimming took off 3 bases at V and 7 bases at J, with 13 bases between the two ends. The CDR3 is made up of 14 amino acids. The chain's CDR3 is CASSFSMGRNEQFF. The CDR3 DNA reads TGTGCCAGCAGTTTCAGCATGGGACGAAATGAGCAGTTCTTC.

The rearrangement uses TRBV7-9 and TRBJ2-5, with a tentative D call TRBD1 (6 bases). V lost 5 bases, J lost 4 bases, and 11 bases lay in between. The CDR3 is 13 amino acids. Germline V lookup: CDR1 SEHNR, CDR2 FQNEAQ (reference sequence). The CDR3 nucleotides read TGTGCCAGCAGCACAGGGAGCAGAGAGACCCAGTACTTC. Translation gives CASSTGSRETQYF.

The gene calls are TRBV6-5 and TRBJ2-3, with TRBD1 matching over 7 bases. Trimming at V came to 6 bases and at J to 2 bases, leaving 5 bases not matched to a gene. The CDR3 extends over 14 amino acids. The germline V gene has CDR1 MNHEY and CDR2 SVGAGI. As DNA, the CDR3 is TGTGCCAGCAGGAAAACAGGGGCCACAGATACGCAGTATTTT. Its translation: CASRKTGATDTQYF.

The chain joins TRBV6-5 to TRBJ1-2; the match to TRBD1 covers 7 bases. The CDR3 consists of 15 residues. J lost 3 bases, V lost 6 bases, and 10 bases had no gene match. Germline CDR1 reads MNHEY; CDR2 reads SVGAGI. Here the CDR3 reads CASRVRPTGDYGYTF. CDR3 nucleotide sequence: TGTGCCAGCAGAGTCCGCCCAACAGGGGACTATGGCTACACCTTC.

CDR3 amino acids: CASSGTGVYEQYF. DNA of the CDR3: TGCGCCAGCAGCGGGACAGGGGTTTACGAGCAGTACTTC. The rearrangement links TRBV5-1 to TRBJ2-7; TRBD1 matches at 10 bases. J was trimmed by 4 bases and V by 4 bases; bases with no gene match: 2. Germline CDR1 reads SGHRS; CDR2 reads YFSETQ. This CDR3 is built from 13 residues.

The gene calls are TRBV6-5 and TRBJ2-7; 12 bases agree with TRBD2. The V gene end was trimmed by 5 bases and the J gene end by 6 bases; junction bases not matched to a gene: 5. Germline V gene data show CDR1 as MNHEY and CDR2 as SVGAGI. The CDR3 has 14 amino acids. Here the CDR3 DNA reads TGTGCCAGCAGTCCCGGGGGACTAGCGGGCGAGCAGTACTTC. This translates into CASSPGGLAGEQYF.

J is TRBJ2-3 and V is TRBV6-5; 9 bases match TRBD2. The CDR3 is 14 amino acids. V lost 5 bases and J lost 0; bases outside the gene matches: 0. Germline lookup yields CDR1 MNHEY and CDR2 SVGAGI. CDR3 in DNA: TGTGCCAGCAGTACTAGCGGGAGCACAGATACGCAGTATTTT. Translated: CASSTSGSTDTQYF.

The chain uses TRBV28 and TRBJ1-1; D remains unclear. Trimming removed 7 bases from V and 1 base from J, with 16 bases in between. The germline gives CDR1 MDHEN, CDR2 SYDVKM. The CDR3 sequence is 15 residues long. DNA for the CDR3: TGTGCCAGCACTCACTCGATGGGATGGAACACTGAAGCTTTCTTT. It codes for CASTHSMGWNTEAFF.

The chain employs TRBV30 and TRBJ1-1, with TRBD1 as a possible D gene (6 bases). V shed 6 bases and J shed 7 bases, with 15 bases lying between them. The CDR3 totals 12 residues. Germline assignment: CDR1 GTSNPN and CDR2 SVGIG (reference sequence). CDR3 coding DNA: TGTGCCTGTTCAGGGGCGGAGGGTGAAGCTTTCTTT. Amino acids: CACSGAEGEAFF.

This clone was seen a handful of times. The chain recombines TRBV5-4 with TRBJ1-1, with D unclear. The ends were cut back, 1 base at V and 2 bases at J, with 9 bases in the middle. The CDR3 runs 14 residues. Germline CDR1 and CDR2: SGHNT and YYREEE (reference sequence). The CDR3 DNA sequence: TGTGCCAGCAGCTTGATAACGCCTAACACTGAAGCTTTCTTT. This encodes CASSLITPNTEAFF.

The V and J genes are TRBV2 and TRBJ2-7, with D tentatively TRBD1 (6 bases). Germline CDR1 and CDR2: SNHLY and FYNNEI. The CDR3 is made up of 15 amino acids. Between the trimmed V and J ends, which lost 7 bases and 1 base, there was a span of 17 bases. CDR3 sequence: CASTPSGTPSYEQYF. The DNA of the CDR3 is TGTGCCAGCACCCCCTCCGGGACACCTTCCTACGAGCAGTACTTC.

The chain recombines TRBV28 with TRBJ2-7, with 8 bases that match TRBD1. Trimming cost V 6 bases and J 4 bases; bases outside gene matches: 8. CDR3 length: 14 residues. From germline, CDR1 is MDHEN and CDR2 SYDVKM. CDR3 in amino acids: CASRSGTGVYEQYF. DNA for the CDR3: TGTGCCAGCAGGTCCGGGACAGGAGTGTACGAGCAGTACTTC.

The chain links TRBV27 to TRBJ2-7; perhaps TRBD2 as D (6 bases). Between the trimmed V and J ends, which lost 3 bases and 0 bases, there was a span of 12 bases. CDR3 length equals 15 residues. The germline V gene encodes CDR1 MNHEY and CDR2 SMNVEV (reference sequence). Here the CDR3 reads CASSFRGWNSYEQYF. In DNA, the CDR3 is TGTGCCAGCAGTTTTCGGGGGTGGAACTCCTACGAGCAGTACTTC.

V and J are TRBV28 and TRBJ2-1; D might be TRBD2 (6 bases). Deletions cut 3 bases from V and 2 bases from J, with 11 bases between. CDR3 length: 15 amino acids. Germline lookup yields CDR1 MDHEN and CDR2 SYDVKM. CDR3 in DNA: TGTGCCAGCAGTTTTCATAGCGGCCCCTACAATGAGCAGTTCTTC. This translates into CASSFHSGPYNEQFF. The full variable domain, rest sourced from reference TRBV28 and TRBJ2-1, is DVKVTQSSRYLVKRTGEKVFLECVQDMDHENMFWYRQDPGLGLRLIYFSYDVKMKEKGDIPEGYSVSREKKERFSLILESASTNQTSMYLCASSFHSGPYNEQFFGPGTRLTVL.

The rearrangement links TRBV2 to TRBJ1-2; TRBD1 matches at 7 bases. CDR1 and CDR2 from the germline V gene are SNHLY and FYNNEI. The CDR3 is 13 amino acids. V lost 5 bases to trimming and J lost 6 bases; unmatched junction nucleotides: 6. The CDR3 coding sequence is TGTGCCAGCAGTCGTAAACAGGGGAATGGCTACACCTTC. Translation: CASSRKQGNGYTF. The whole variable domain, remainder taken from reference TRBV2 and TRBJ1-2, is EPEVTQTPSHQVTQMGQEVILRCVPISNHLYFYWYRQILGQKVEFLVSFYNNEISEKSEIFDDQFSVERPDGSNFTLKIRSTKLEDSAMYFCASSRKQGNGYTFGSGTRLTVV.

V gene TRBV28 combines with J gene TRBJ1-5, with D tentatively TRBD1 (5 bases). The CDR3 loop spans 14 amino acids. Germline V gene data show CDR1 as MDHEN and CDR2 as SYDVKM. V lost 2 bases to trimming and J lost 7 bases, with 12 bases between them. CDR3 DNA: TGTGCCAGCAGTTTAGGCCGGGGGGTCCAGCCCCAGCATTTT. This translates into CASSLGRGVQPQHF.

The sample holds one count of this clone. V and J are TRBV10-2 and TRBJ2-7; the match to TRBD2 covers 8 bases. The length of the CDR3 is 14 residues. From germline, CDR1 is WSHSY and CDR2 SAAADI. V dropped 7 bases and J dropped 4; count of bases not matched to a gene: 9. The CDR3 here is CASTAETSAYEQYF. The CDR3, as DNA: TGCGCCAGCACCGCCGAGACTAGCGCGTACGAGCAGTACTTC.

The chain is built from TRBV7-3 and TRBJ2-2; the D gene could be TRBD1 or TRBD2 (5 bases each). The CDR3 length is 15 residues. Between the trimmed V and J ends, which lost 2 bases and 4 bases, there was a span of 11 bases. The V gene's germline CDR1 is SGHTA and CDR2 FQGTGA. The CDR3 reads CASSLWGSGTGELFF. DNA for the CDR3: TGTGCCAGCAGCTTATGGGGCAGCGGCACCGGGGAGCTGTTTTTT.

This chain joins TRBV5-1 and TRBJ2-6; D may be TRBD1 (5 bases). This CDR3 has 15 amino acids. V lost 4 bases and J lost 0, with 8 bases in between. Looked up from germline, CDR1 is SGHRS and CDR2 is YFSETQ. CDR3 sequence: CASSQGYSGANVLTF. The CDR3, as DNA: TGCGCCAGCAGCCAGGGTTACTCTGGGGCCAACGTCCTGACTTTC. The whole variable domain, remainder taken from reference TRBV5-1 and TRBJ2-6, is KAGVTQTPRYLIKTRGQQVTLSCSPISGHRSVSWYQQTPGQGLQFLFEYFSETQRNKGNFPGRFSGRQFSNSRSEMNVSTLELGDSALYLCASSQGYSGANVLTFGAGSRLTVL.

The chain has TRBV6-5 and TRBJ1-3; D gene unclear. Trimming shortened V by 2 bases and J by 4 bases, and 9 bases separated the two germline ends. Germline assignment: CDR1 MNHEY and CDR2 SVGAGI. The CDR3 sequence is 14 residues long. In nucleotides, the CDR3 is TGTGCCAGCAGTTACCTGGGGTCCGGAAACACCATATATTTT. Protein product: CASSYLGSGNTIYF.

The chain couples TRBV7-9 to TRBJ2-2, with 10 bases lining up with TRBD2. Germline V gene sequence: CDR1 SEHNR, CDR2 FQNEAQ (reference sequence). The length of the CDR3 is 15 residues. V was pared by 5 bases and J by 1 base, with 1 base of the junction left unmatched. DNA for the CDR3: TGTGCCAGCAGCAGGACTAGCGGGAACACCGGGGAGCTGTTTTTT. Translation gives CASSRTSGNTGELFF.

The V and J genes are TRBV18 and TRBJ2-7; 10 bases map to TRBD1. The V segment lost 3 bases and the J segment 6 bases; nucleotides outside the gene matches: 11. This CDR3 has 16 amino acids. CDR1 and CDR2 (germline): KGHSH, LQKENI. DNA of the CDR3: TGTGCCAGCTCACCGATCCGACAGGGGGCTTCCGGCGAGCAGTACTTC. This encodes CASSPIRQGASGEQYF.

This clone showed up just once. The gene calls are TRBV10-3 and TRBJ2-2; tentative D call: TRBD1 (6 bases). Germline CDR1 reads ENHRY; CDR2 reads SYGVKD. V lost 4 bases and J lost 2, with 8 bases in between. The CDR3 totals 14 residues. In DNA, the CDR3 is TGTGCCATCAGTGGGACAGAAAACACCGGGGAGCTGTTTTTT. Translating gives CAISGTENTGELFF.

The rearrangement joins TRBV18 to TRBJ1-2, with TRBD1 as a possible D gene (5 bases). Trimming shortened V by 2 bases and J by 4 bases, and 17 bases separated the two germline ends. The length of the CDR3 is 16 residues. Germline-derived CDR1 and CDR2 are KGHSH and LQKENI. CDR3 region: CASSPSSTPGTYGYTF. The CDR3 nucleotides are TGTGCCAGCTCACCAAGCTCGACCCCAGGGACCTATGGCTACACCTTC.

The J gene is TRBJ2-4, the V gene TRBV4-1, with D possibly called TRBD1 or TRBD2 (5 bases each). The CDR3 has 15 residues. Germline assignment: CDR1 MGHRA and CDR2 YSYEKL. V was cut by 3 bases and J by 0 bases, with 9 bases left in between. This chain's CDR3 is CASSHLGEAKNIQYF. CDR3 bases: TGCGCCAGCAGCCATCTGGGGGAAGCCAAAAACATTCAGTACTTC.

The J gene is TRBJ1-1, the V gene TRBV5-1, with D perhaps matching TRBD1 (6 bases). This CDR3 is 16 amino acids long. Germline CDR1 reads SGHRS; CDR2 reads YFSETQ. V was trimmed by 4 bases and J by 1 base, leaving 17 bases between them. CDR3 in amino acids: CASSPDSQGGNTEAFF. The CDR3 bases are TGCGCCAGCAGCCCGGATTCACAGGGTGGGAACACTGAAGCTTTCTTT.

This clone was observed a single time. The CDR3 DNA reads TGCGCCAGCAGCCCCACGACAGGGTCGGGCACTGAAGCTTTCTTT. It translates to CASSPTTGSGTEAFF. The chain employs TRBV5-1 and TRBJ1-1, with TRBD1 matching over 7 bases. There are 15 residues in the CDR3. The V gene end was trimmed by 4 bases and the J gene end by 4 bases; junction bases not matched to a gene: 10. Germline V gene sequence: CDR1 SGHRS, CDR2 YFSETQ.

This chain connects TRBV18 to TRBJ1-1; D gene unclear. The germline V gene encodes CDR1 KGHSH and CDR2 LQKENI. Trimming left V 1 base short and J 3 bases short, with 9 bases between. The CDR3 contains 14 residues. The CDR3 loop is CASSPLDDHTEAFF. The CDR3 nucleotides read TGTGCCAGCTCACCACTGGACGACCACACTGAAGCTTTCTTT.

The rearrangement uses TRBV5-1 and TRBJ2-3; TRBD2 matches 11 bases. Trimming took 1 base from V and 2 from J; bases not matched to a gene: 9. Germline V gene data show CDR1 as SGHRS and CDR2 as YFSETQ. There are 18 residues in the CDR3. The CDR3 sequence: CASSLQVAGGIFTDTQYF. As DNA, the CDR3 is TGCGCCAGCAGCTTGCAGGTAGCGGGAGGGATTTTCACAGATACGCAGTATTTT.